These 10 T cell receptor beta chains originate from one sample sequenced in a study of CD8 T cells in ankylosing spondylitis. MiXCR, applied by TCRdb to the 5' RACE reads, yields one record per CDR3 protein. The repertoire includes 200,000 to 300,000 distinct CDR3 sequences, roughly 10% of them detected once, and less than 3% sits in the top ten. The sequencing input was blood, either unsorted or a sorted T cell fraction (not recorded which). The receptors here all came from a male donor with ankylosing spondylitis or in good health (not recorded which).

This clonotype has just a few counts. The chain carries TRBV7-2 and TRBJ2-2; a possible D gene is TRBD2 (5 bases). Trimming left V 5 bases short and J 6 bases short, with 13 bases between. Germline values: CDR1 SGHTA, CDR2 FQGNSA. The CDR3 loop spans 14 amino acids. CDR3 loop: CASSPTRVAGELFF. CDR3 DNA sequence: TGTGCCAGCAGCCCAACTAGGGTTGCCGGGGAGCTGTTTTTT.

In its sample, this clonotype was seen many times. The chain uses TRBV27 and TRBJ2-7, with D unclear. Germline loops: CDR1 MNHEY, CDR2 SMNVEV (reference sequence). V lost 5 bases and J 7 bases, leaving 12 bases between the germline ends. This CDR3 spans 12 amino acids. Here the CDR3 DNA reads TGTGCCAGCAGTCACCGCGGTCGGGAGCAGTACTTC. Amino acid sequence: CASSHRGREQYF.

The V call is TRBV30, the J call TRBJ1-2, with 7 bases fitting TRBD1. CDR3 length: 13 residues. J lost 3 bases, V lost 2 bases, and 3 bases had no gene match. CDR1 and CDR2 (germline): GTSNPN, SVGIG (reference sequence). The CDR3 nucleotides are TGTGCCTGGAGTCCCAGGGGGGACTATGGCTACACCTTC. The encoded protein is CAWSPRGDYGYTF.

This sequence joins TRBV6-2 or TRBV6-3 and TRBJ2-3, with a weak D call TRBD1 (5 bases). CDR1 is MNHEY and CDR2 is SVGEGT in the germline V gene. CDR3 size: 14 residues. Trimming cost V 0 bases and J 6 bases, with 10 bases left between them. CDR3 bases: TGTGCCAGCAGTTACTCGGTTAAGGGGGATACGCAGTATTTT. Translating gives CASSYSVKGDTQYF.

The table lists this clonotype with many counts. The chain employs TRBV3-1 and TRBJ1-1; D remains unclear. V was trimmed by 1 base and J by 1 base, leaving 4 bases between them. Germline lookup yields CDR1 LGHDT and CDR2 YNNKEL (reference sequence). This CDR3 spans 13 amino acids. The CDR3: CASSQVPNTEAFF. The CDR3 nucleotides are TGTGCCAGCAGCCAAGTCCCGAACACTGAAGCTTTCTTT.

This clonotype was seen more than once but under ten times. This may arise from a read error, as a much more abundant clone is one base away. The V gene is TRBV20-1, the J gene TRBJ1-1; D might be TRBD1 (5 bases). Germline assignment: CDR1 DFQATT and CDR2 SNEGSKA (reference sequence). The CDR3 is 12 residues long. Trimming cost V 7 bases and J 4 bases, with 13 bases left between them. The CDR3 DNA is TGCAGTGTCGAAGATGGGGGCACTGAAGCTTTCTTT. This encodes CSVEDGGTEAFF.

This clonotype was picked up a small number of times. The CDR3 spells CASSFRATTQTNSNQPQHF. DNA for the CDR3: TGTGCCAGCAGTTTTCGAGCAACTACACAGACAAATAGCAATCAGCCCCAGCATTTT. This chain uses TRBV27 with TRBJ1-5; D gene uncertain. V was cut by 3 bases and J by 0 bases, with 21 bases left in between. The CDR3 runs to 19 residues. Germline values: CDR1 MNHEY, CDR2 SMNVEV (reference sequence).

This clonotype was picked up many times. This chain joins TRBV20-1 and TRBJ2-1, with TRBD2 matching over 15 bases. V trimming: 3 bases; J trimming: 0 bases; junction bases outside the gene matches: 12. The CDR3 is made up of 20 amino acids. Germline V CDR1 and CDR2: DFQATT, SNEGSKA (reference sequence). The CDR3 nucleotides read TGCAGTGCTAGTAACGATGGACTAGCGGGGGGGACGAGCTCCTACAATGAGCAGTTCTTC. This codes for CSASNDGLAGGTSSYNEQFF.

This clonotype came up many times. The genes are TRBV3-1 and TRBJ1-1; no definite D call. Germline CDR1 is LGHDT and CDR2 is YNNKEL (reference sequence). The CDR3 has 12 residues. V was cut by 3 bases and J by 3 bases, with 5 bases left in between. The CDR3 loop reads CASSQVDTEAFF. CDR3 coding DNA: TGTGCCAGCAGCCAGGTGGACACTGAAGCTTTCTTT. Drawing the rest from reference TRBV3-1 and TRBJ1-1, the complete variable domain is DTAVSQTPKYLVTQMGNDKSIKCEQNLGHDTMYWYKQDSKKFLKIMFSYNNKELIINETVPNRFSPKSPDKAHLNLHINSLELGDSAVYFCASSQVDTEAFFGQGTRLTVV.

There are many counts of this clonotype. The chain joins TRBV20-1 to TRBJ2-5; TRBD2 might be the D (6 bases). Trimming stripped 0 bases from V and 0 bases from J, with 11 bases between. This CDR3 is built from 15 residues. CDR1 and CDR2 (germline): DFQATT, SNEGSKA (reference sequence). This CDR3 reads CSARDGGVNQETQYF. CDR3 nucleotides: TGCAGTGCTAGAGACGGAGGGGTGAACCAAGAGACCCAGTACTTC.